This T cell receptor (beta chain) was recorded in a study of neoadjuvant nivolumab and ipilimumab in lung cancer. Overall study: Patients got nivolumab 3 mg/kg on days 1, 15 and 29; combination added ipilimumab 1 mg/kg day 1.

Produced via immunoSEQ multiplex PCR; TCRdb's table is partial and in-frame only. The data show approximately 15,000 clones, about two thirds seen once. For this clone: Antigen: not known.

Germline V gives CDR1 GTSNPN, CDR2 SVGIG (reference sequence). The V gene lost 5 bases and the J gene lost 9 bases, with 15 bases spanning the gap. The CDR3 has 12 amino acids. Study outcomes and limitations: Resected tumors had greater TCR richness and clonality than uninvolved lung. From pretherapy to surgery, tumor richness and clonality rose with dual therapy. Higher pretherapy blood TCR richness went with higher resected-tumor richness.

The TCR originated in an adult with non-small cell lung cancer. The gene calls are TRBV30 and TRBJ2-3; D might be TRBD1 (6 bases). This specimen was peripheral blood, taken after neoadjuvant nivolumab, alone or with ipilimumab, at or shortly before surgery. The CDR3 bases are TGTGCCTGGCGGTCAGGGGCCCGGACGCAGTATTTT. Its protein product is CAWRSGARTQYF.